This TCR beta chain was identified during a study of T cells after posttransplantation cyclophosphamide. Notes on the study in general: TRB overlap between skin or GI tissue T cells and blood was limited. Donor CD8+ memory clones often dominated recipient blood repertoires at later times. Recipient CMV seropositivity and CMV reactivation strongly tracked TRB clonality.

A note on this clone: The target antigen is unknown.

TCRdb's table, derived via immunoSEQ multiplex PCR, lists solely in-frame clones and lacks some. The sample records tens of thousands of clones, 73% being singletons. Germline assignment: CDR1 MGHDK and CDR2 SYGVNS. Trimming cost V 4 bases and J 10 bases; bases outside gene matches: 3. The CDR3 is 14 residues long. The sample taken for sequencing was memory CD4+ T cells sorted from PBMCs. This sequence joins TRBV25-1 and TRBJ2-5; 16 bases are shared with TRBD2. The receptor comes from a woman aged 55-69 years in good health, CMV-negative, and a related stem cell transplant donor. CDR3 DNA sequence: TGTGCCAGCAGTGTCGGGACTAGCGGGAGGGTCCAGTACTTC. Translating it yields CASSVGTSGRVQYF.